The rows below give T cell receptor beta chains drawn from one sample of a study of graft-versus-host responses after intestinal transplantation. Clones were read by immunoSEQ multiplex PCR, and TCRdb kept only the in-frame ones, dropping some. The top ten hold 0.35% to 0.4% of the sample, which has more than 65,000 clones, 75% to 90% seen once. Their antigens remain unidentified. This specimen was unstimulated CD4+ T cells sorted from spleen or lymph node cells, taken before transplant. The source is a human donor who was the organ donor for an intestinal transplant. CDR3s include the opening cysteine and the closing phenylalanine or tryptophan. Fields, in order: D gene, V gene, J gene, clone size, CDR3 protein, CDR3 DNA. D genes are given only for firm matches. Only some rows state a clone size, as once, few, many or a class for expanded clones.

>TRBD2|TRBV29-1|TRBJ2-1|-
CSVPVAGGYNEQFF
TGCAGCGTTCCCGTGGCGGGGGGGTACAATGAGCAGTTCTTC
>TRBD1|TRBV6-5|TRBJ1-6|once
CASATQGAFLPLHF
TGTGCCAGCGCAACACAGGGGGCTTTCTTGCCCCTCCACTTT
>-|TRBV7-9|TRBJ1-6|-
CASSFGTLNSPLHF
TGTGCCAGCAGCTTCGGGACATTAAATTCACCCCTCCACTTT
>-|TRBV11-3|TRBJ2-1|-
CASSQGLVDEQFF
TGTGCCAGCAGCCAGGGACTTGTCGATGAGCAGTTCTTC
>-|TRBV5-1|TRBJ2-6|-
CASSYSSGANVLTF
TGCGCCAGCAGCTACAGCTCTGGGGCCAACGTCCTGACTTTC
>TRBD1|TRBV19|TRBJ2-2|-
CASRRTGNTGELFF
TGTGCCAGTCGAAGGACAGGGAACACCGGGGAGCTGTTTTTT
>-|TRBV19|TRBJ1-1|-
CASSNRRTEAFF
TGTGCCAGTAGTAATCGGAGGACTGAAGCTTTCTTT
>-|TRBV18|TRBJ1-1|few
CASSPPFRNTEAFF
TGTGCCAGCTCACCACCATTCCGGAACACTGAAGCTTTCTTT
>-|TRBV5-3|TRBJ2-2|-
CARPRGGRGTGELFF
TGTGCCAGACCGAGGGGCGGGCGGGGAACCGGGGAGCTGTTTTTT
>TRBD1|TRBV28|TRBJ1-2|-
CASSFPDRVVGYTF
TGTGCCAGCAGTTTTCCCGACAGGGTCGTTGGCTACACCTTC
>-|TRBV6-1|TRBJ1-2|-
CASSEYFEGSVGYTF
TGTGCCAGCAGTGAATATTTTGAGGGTTCAGTTGGCTACACCTTC
>-|TRBV9|TRBJ2-3|-
CASSPRVPSDTQYF
TGTGCCAGCAGCCCCCGGGTCCCATCGGATACGCAGTATTTT
>-|TRBV18|TRBJ1-1|-
CASSPTGTEAFF
TGTGCCAGCTCACCCACAGGTACTGAAGCTTTCTTT
>TRBD2|TRBV5-6|TRBJ2-3|-
CASSRLAGVYTDTQYF
TGTGCCAGCAGCCGACTAGCGGGGGTCTACACAGATACGCAGTATTTT
>-|TRBV5-1|TRBJ2-1|-
CASSYTGNEQFF
TGCGCCAGCAGCTACACAGGGAATGAGCAGTTCTTC
>-|TRBV28|TRBJ2-1|few
CASSFSLNEQFF
TGTGCCAGCAGTTTTTCCTTAAATGAGCAGTTCTTC
>-|TRBV28|TRBJ1-3|-
CASSSVSLSGNTIYF
TGTGCCAGCAGCAGCGTATCCCTCTCTGGAAACACCATATATTTT
>-|TRBV6-5|TRBJ2-2|-
CASSYAGTNTGELFF
TGTGCCAGCAGTTACGCGGGGACGAACACCGGGGAGCTGTTTTTT
>-|TRBV7-3|TRBJ1-5|-
CASTQTWVVASNQPQHF
TGTGCCAGCACCCAAACGTGGGTCGTAGCGAGCAATCAGCCCCAGCATTTT
>TRBD1|TRBV11-2|TRBJ1-6|-
CASSSNTGQGATSPLHF
TGTGCCAGCAGCTCCAACACAGGACAGGGGGCGACTTCACCCCTCCACTTT
>TRBD1|TRBV7-2|TRBJ2-4|-
CASSLGTGAHPWLGIQYF
TGTGCCAGCAGCTTAGGGACAGGGGCCCACCCGTGGCTTGGCATTCAGTACTTC
>-|TRBV7-9|TRBJ1-2|-
CASSLADRGGYTF
TGTGCCAGCAGCTTAGCTGACAGAGGAGGCTACACCTTC
>-|TRBV10-3|TRBJ1-1|-
CAIRGREKNTEAFF
TGTGCCATCAGGGGCCGGGAGAAAAACACTGAAGCTTTCTTT
>TRBD2|TRBV6-5|TRBJ2-1|-
CASRIAGGSYNEQFF
TGTGCCAGCAGAATAGCGGGTGGCTCCTACAATGAGCAGTTCTTC
>TRBD1|TRBV6-1|TRBJ1-2|-
CASSLGQVNYGYTF
TGTGCCAGCAGCTTAGGACAGGTTAACTATGGCTACACCTTC
>-|TRBV4-1|TRBJ2-3|-
CASSQERNGGRLIPDTQYF
TGCGCCAGCAGCCAAGAACGGAACGGAGGGCGGCTTATCCCAGATACGCAGTATTTT
>-|TRBV28|TRBJ1-1|-
CASSPFVRNTEAFF
TGTGCCAGCAGTCCGTTTGTGAGGAACACTGAAGCTTTCTTT
>-|TRBV19|TRBJ1-1|-
CASSIKSGNTEAFF
TGTGCCAGTAGTATAAAATCCGGGAACACTGAAGCTTTCTTT
>-|TRBV11-1|TRBJ1-1|-
CASSLVDGLPFF
TGTGCCAGCAGCTTAGTGGACGGACTGCCTTTCTTT
>-|TRBV28|TRBJ1-5|-
CASSLWEGLGNQPQHF
TGTGCCAGCAGTTTATGGGAGGGTTTAGGCAATCAGCCCCAGCATTTT
>TRBD1|TRBV5-8|TRBJ1-2|-
CASSLAGTGITF
TGTGCCAGCAGCTTGGCCGGGACAGGGATCACCTTC
>TRBD1|TRBV19|TRBJ1-5|-
CASREDRERSNQPQHF
TGTGCCAGTAGGGAGGACAGGGAGAGGAGCAATCAGCCCCAGCATTTT
>-|TRBV15|TRBJ1-1|-
CATSRDQATTLKAEAFF
TGTGCCACCAGCAGAGATCAGGCTACAACACTGAAGGCTGAAGCTTTCTTT
>-|TRBV20-1|TRBJ2-1|-
CSATGYNEQFF
TGCAGTGCCACAGGGTACAATGAGCAGTTCTTC
>-|TRBV29-1|TRBJ1-3|-
CSVEARGENTIYF
TGCAGCGTTGAAGCAAGGGGTGAAAACACCATATATTTT